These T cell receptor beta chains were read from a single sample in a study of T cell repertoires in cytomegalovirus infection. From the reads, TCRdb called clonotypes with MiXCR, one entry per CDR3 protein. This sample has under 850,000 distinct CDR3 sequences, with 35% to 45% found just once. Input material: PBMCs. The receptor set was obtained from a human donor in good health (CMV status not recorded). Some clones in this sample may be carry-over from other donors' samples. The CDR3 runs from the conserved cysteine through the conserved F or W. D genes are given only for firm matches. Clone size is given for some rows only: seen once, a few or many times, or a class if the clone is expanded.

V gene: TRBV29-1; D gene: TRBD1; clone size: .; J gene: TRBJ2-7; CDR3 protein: CSVEGDREGEQYF; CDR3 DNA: TGCAGCGTTGAGGGGGACAGGGAGGGCGAGCAGTACTTC
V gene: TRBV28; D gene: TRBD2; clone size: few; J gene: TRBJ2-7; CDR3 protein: CASSLGFSGGIHEQYF; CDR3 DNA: TGTGCCAGCAGTTTAGGTTTCTCGGGAGGGATCCACGAGCAGTACTTC
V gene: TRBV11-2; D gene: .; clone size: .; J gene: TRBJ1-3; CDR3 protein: CASSRARGSGNTIYF; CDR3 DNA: TGTGCCAGCAGCCGGGCCAGGGGCTCTGGAAACACCATATATTTT
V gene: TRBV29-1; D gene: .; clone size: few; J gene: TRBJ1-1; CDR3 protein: CSVGPYRVGGTEAFF; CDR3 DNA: TGCAGCGTGGGCCCCTACAGGGTTGGCGGCACTGAAGCTTTCTTT
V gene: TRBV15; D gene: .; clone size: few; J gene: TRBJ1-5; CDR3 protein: CATSRAGKNQPQHF; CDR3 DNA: TGTGCCACCAGCAGAGCCGGGAAGAATCAGCCCCAGCATTTT
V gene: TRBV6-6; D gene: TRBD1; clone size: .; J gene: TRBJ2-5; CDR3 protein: CASTLVRTGRETQYF; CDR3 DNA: TGTGCCAGCACCCTGGTCCGGACAGGGAGAGAGACCCAGTACTTC
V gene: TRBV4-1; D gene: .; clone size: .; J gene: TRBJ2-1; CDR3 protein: CASSQSASAGAYNEQFF; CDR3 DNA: TGCGCCAGCAGCCAGAGCGCCTCAGCGGGCGCCTACAATGAGCAGTTCTTC
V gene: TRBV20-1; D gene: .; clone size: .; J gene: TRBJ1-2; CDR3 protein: CSARTPEYYGYTF; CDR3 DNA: TGCAGTGCCCGAACCCCAGAGTACTATGGCTACACCTTC
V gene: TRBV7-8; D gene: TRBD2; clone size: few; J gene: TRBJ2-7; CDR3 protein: CASSLAYSSGYEQYF; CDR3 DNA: TGTGCCAGCAGCTTAGCTTATTCTAGCGGGTACGAGCAGTACTTC
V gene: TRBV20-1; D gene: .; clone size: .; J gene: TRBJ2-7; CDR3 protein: CSARDSTSSYEQYF; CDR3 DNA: TGCAGTGCTAGAGATTCCACAAGCTCCTACGAGCAGTACTTC
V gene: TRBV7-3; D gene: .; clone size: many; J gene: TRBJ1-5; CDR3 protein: CASSRDGGKPQHF; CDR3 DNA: TGTGCCAGCAGCCGCGATGGGGGAAAGCCCCAGCATTTT
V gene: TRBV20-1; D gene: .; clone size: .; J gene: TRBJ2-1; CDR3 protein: CSAKASSTNEQFF; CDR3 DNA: TGCAGTGCTAAGGCTAGCTCCACCAATGAGCAGTTCTTC
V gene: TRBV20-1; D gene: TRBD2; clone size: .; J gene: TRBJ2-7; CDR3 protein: CSASTSGKRPYEQYF; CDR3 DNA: TGCAGTGCTAGCACTAGCGGGAAGAGACCTTACGAGCAGTACTTC
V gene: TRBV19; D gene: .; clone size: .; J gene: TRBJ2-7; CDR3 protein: CASSIDGTTAAYEQYF; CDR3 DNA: TGTGCCAGTAGTATAGATGGAACTACGGCGGCCTACGAGCAGTACTTC
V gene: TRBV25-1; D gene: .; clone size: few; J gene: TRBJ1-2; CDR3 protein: CASSGPGRGGYTF; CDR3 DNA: TGTGCCAGCAGTGGGCCGGGGCGGGGTGGCTACACCTTC
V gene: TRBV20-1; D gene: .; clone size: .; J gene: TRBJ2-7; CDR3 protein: CSARSHQGISYEQYF; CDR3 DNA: TGCAGTGCTAGGTCTCACCAGGGGATATCCTACGAGCAGTACTTC
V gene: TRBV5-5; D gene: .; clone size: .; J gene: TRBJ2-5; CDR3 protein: CASSGTGETQYF; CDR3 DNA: TGTGCCAGCAGCGGGACGGGGGAGACCCAGTACTTC
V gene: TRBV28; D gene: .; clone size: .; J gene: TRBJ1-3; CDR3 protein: CASMEAMRENTIYF; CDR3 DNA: TGTGCCAGCATGGAGGCCATGAGGGAAAACACCATATATTTT
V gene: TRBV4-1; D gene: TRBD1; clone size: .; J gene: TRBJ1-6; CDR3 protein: CASSQEGQGYNSPLHF; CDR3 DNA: TGCGCCAGCAGCCAAGAGGGACAGGGGTACAATTCACCCCTCCACTTT
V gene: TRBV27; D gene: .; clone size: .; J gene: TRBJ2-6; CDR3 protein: CASSRLASGANVLTF; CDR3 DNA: TGTGCCAGCAGTCGACTGGCCTCTGGGGCCAACGTCCTGACTTTC
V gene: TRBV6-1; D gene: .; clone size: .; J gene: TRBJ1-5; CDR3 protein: CASSEGRLGNQPQRF; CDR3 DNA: TGTGCCAGCAGTGAAGGCAGGCTTGGCAATCAGCCCCAGCGTTTT
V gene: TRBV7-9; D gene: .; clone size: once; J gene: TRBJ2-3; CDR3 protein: CASSLAGTTRTDTQYF; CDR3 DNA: TGTGCCAGCAGCTTGGCCGGGACAACTCGAACAGATACGCAGTATTTT
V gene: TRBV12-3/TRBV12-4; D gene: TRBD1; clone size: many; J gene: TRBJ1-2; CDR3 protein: CASSLGQGASYGYTF; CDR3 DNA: TGTGCCAGCAGTTTAGGGCAGGGGGCGAGCTATGGCTACACCTTC
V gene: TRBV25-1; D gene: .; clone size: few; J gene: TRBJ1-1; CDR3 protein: CASRGGVSTFF; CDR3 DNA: TGTGCCAGCAGGGGGGGAGTGTCAACTTTCTTT
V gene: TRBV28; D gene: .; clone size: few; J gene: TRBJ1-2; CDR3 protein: CASSLYRTKNYGYTF; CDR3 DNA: TGTGCCAGCAGTTTATATCGGACGAAAAACTATGGCTACACCTTC
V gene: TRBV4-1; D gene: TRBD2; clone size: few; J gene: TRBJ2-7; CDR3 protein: CASSHTAFGLDGEQYF; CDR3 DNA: TGCGCCAGCAGCCACACCGCTTTCGGACTAGATGGCGAGCAGTACTTC
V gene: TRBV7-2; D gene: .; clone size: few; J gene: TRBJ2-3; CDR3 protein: CASSLVWDSPFTDTQYF; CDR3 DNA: TGTGCCAGCAGCTTAGTCTGGGACTCCCCCTTCACAGATACGCAGTATTTT
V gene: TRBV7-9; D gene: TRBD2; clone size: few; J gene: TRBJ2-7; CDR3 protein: CASSFPGGLSISGSPISYEQYF; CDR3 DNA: TGTGCCAGCAGCTTTCCGGGGGGGCTTAGCATTAGCGGGAGCCCCATCTCCTACGAGCAGTACTTC
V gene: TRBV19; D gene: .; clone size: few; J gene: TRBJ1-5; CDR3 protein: CASSPPVSGNQPQHF; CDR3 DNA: TGTGCCAGTAGTCCCCCGGTAAGCGGCAATCAGCCCCAGCATTTT
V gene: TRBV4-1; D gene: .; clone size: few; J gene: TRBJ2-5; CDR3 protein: CASSPSGQSLETQYF; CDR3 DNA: TGCGCCAGCAGCCCCTCAGGACAATCGCTGGAGACCCAGTACTTC
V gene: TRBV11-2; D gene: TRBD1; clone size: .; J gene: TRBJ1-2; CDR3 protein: CASSLSSYRGRRGYTF; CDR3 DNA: TGTGCCAGCAGCTTATCCTCGTACAGGGGGCGTCGAGGCTACACCTTC
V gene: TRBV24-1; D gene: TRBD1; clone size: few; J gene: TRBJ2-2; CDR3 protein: CATSEPGQGNTGELFF; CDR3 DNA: TGTGCCACCAGTGAGCCTGGACAGGGGAACACCGGGGAGCTGTTTTTT
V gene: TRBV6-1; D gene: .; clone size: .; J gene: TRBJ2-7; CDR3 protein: CASSLRDADSYEQYF; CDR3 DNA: TGTGCCAGCAGCCTTCGGGACGCCGATTCCTACGAGCAGTACTTC
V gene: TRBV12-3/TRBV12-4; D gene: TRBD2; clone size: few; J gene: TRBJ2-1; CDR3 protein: CASSLASGKRHEQFF; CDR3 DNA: TGTGCCAGCAGTTTAGCTAGCGGGAAGAGGCATGAGCAGTTCTTC
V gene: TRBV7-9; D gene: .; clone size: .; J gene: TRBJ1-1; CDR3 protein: CASSLGGQGSAAFF; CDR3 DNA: TGTGCCAGCAGCTTAGGTGGGCAGGGATCAGCAGCTTTCTTT
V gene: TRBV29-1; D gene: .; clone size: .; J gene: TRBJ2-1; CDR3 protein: CSVEGAAGDRNEQFF; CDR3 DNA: TGCAGCGTTGAAGGGGCTGCAGGGGATAGGAATGAGCAGTTCTTC
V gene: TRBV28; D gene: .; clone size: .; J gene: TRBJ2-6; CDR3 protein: CASSFSGLGGANVLTF; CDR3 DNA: TGTGCCAGCAGTTTTTCCGGGCTCGGTGGGGCCAACGTCCTGACTTTC
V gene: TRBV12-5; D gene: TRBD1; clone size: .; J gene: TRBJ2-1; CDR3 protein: CASGSTGTGAYNEQLF; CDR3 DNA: TGTGCTAGTGGCTCCACCGGGACAGGGGCATACAATGAGCAGTTATTC
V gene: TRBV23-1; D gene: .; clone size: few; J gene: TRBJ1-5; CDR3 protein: CASSQLTGTRVNQPQHF; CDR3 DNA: TGCGCCAGCAGTCAACTTACCGGGACACGGGTAAATCAGCCCCAGCATTTT
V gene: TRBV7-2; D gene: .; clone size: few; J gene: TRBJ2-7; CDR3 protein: CASSPLDSKGGYEQYF; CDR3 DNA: TGTGCCAGCAGCCCCCTGGACTCCAAAGGGGGCTACGAGCAGTACTTC
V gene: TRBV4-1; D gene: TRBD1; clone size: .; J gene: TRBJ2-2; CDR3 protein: CASRGAPGQTNTGELFF; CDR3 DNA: TGCGCCAGCAGGGGGGCTCCGGGACAGACAAACACCGGGGAGCTGTTTTTT
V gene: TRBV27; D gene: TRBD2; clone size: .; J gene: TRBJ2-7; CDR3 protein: CASSLSGLAGPYEQYF; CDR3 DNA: TGTGCCAGCAGTTTATCGGGCCTAGCGGGGCCCTACGAGCAGTACTTC
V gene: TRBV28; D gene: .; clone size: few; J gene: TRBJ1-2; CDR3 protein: CASNLIQGQGSYGYTF; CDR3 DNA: TGTGCCAGCAACCTTATCCAGGGTCAGGGCAGCTATGGCTACACCTTC
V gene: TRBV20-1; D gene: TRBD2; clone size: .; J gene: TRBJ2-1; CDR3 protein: CSAQDQTGGNEQFF; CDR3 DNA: TGCAGTGCTCAAGACCAAACCGGGGGGAATGAGCAGTTCTTC
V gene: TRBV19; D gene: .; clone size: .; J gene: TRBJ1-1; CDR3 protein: CASSIRPGRPNTEAFF; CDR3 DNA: TGTGCCAGTAGTATTCGGCCAGGGAGGCCGAACACTGAAGCTTTCTTT
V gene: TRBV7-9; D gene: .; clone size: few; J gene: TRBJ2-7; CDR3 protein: CASSPRDLVHEQYF; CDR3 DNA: TGTGCCAGCAGCCCGCGGGACTTAGTTCACGAGCAGTACTTC
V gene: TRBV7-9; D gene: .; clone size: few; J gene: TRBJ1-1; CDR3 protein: CASSLPAGPMNTEAFF; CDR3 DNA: TGTGCCAGCAGCTTACCAGCAGGCCCCATGAACACTGAAGCTTTCTTT
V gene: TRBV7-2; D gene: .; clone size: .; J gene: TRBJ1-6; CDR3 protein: CASSGDGYSPLHF; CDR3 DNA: TGTGCCAGCAGCGGGGACGGATATTCACCCCTCCACTTT
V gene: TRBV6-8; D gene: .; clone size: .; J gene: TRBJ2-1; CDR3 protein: CASSYRLGNEQFF; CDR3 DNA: TGTGCCAGCAGTTACCGTCTGGGGAATGAGCAGTTCTTC
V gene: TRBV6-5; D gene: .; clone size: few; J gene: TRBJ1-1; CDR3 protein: CASSYSMGHMNTEAFF; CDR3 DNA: TGTGCCAGCAGTTACTCGATGGGACATATGAACACTGAAGCTTTCTTT
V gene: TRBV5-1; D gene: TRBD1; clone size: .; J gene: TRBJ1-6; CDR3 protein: CASSARQGSPGSLHF; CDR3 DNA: TGCGCCAGCAGCGCGAGACAGGGTAGTCCCGGGTCCCTCCACTTT